The 9 T cell receptor beta chains below were found in one sample sequenced in a study of T cell responses to AZD1222 COVID-19 vaccine. The data were produced by immunoSEQ multiplex PCR, yet TCRdb's version contains in-frame clones alone and is incomplete. The repertoire includes about 120,000 clones, around nine tenths of them detected once, and around 3.8% sits in the top ten. Here the sequenced sample was peripheral blood, taken 28 days after the second dose of the MenACWY control vaccine. The receptor source for this set is an adult who received the MenACWY meningococcal vaccine as a control.

The rearrangement links TRBV5-1 to TRBJ2-7; a weak D match, TRBD1 (6 bases). Germline V gene lookup returns CDR1 SGHRS and CDR2 YFSETQ. This CDR3 comprises 11 residues. Trimming stripped 2 bases from V and 7 bases from J, with 7 bases between. CDR3 coding DNA: TGCGCCAGCAGCTTACAGGGAGAGCAGTACTTC. Its protein product is CASSLQGEQYF.

CDR3 in amino acids: CASSGLAGTGELFF. The CDR3 coding sequence is TGTGCTAGTAGCGGACTCGCGGGGACCGGGGAGCTGTTTTTT. The chain couples TRBV12-5 to TRBJ2-2; tentative D call: TRBD2 (6 bases). The CDR3 runs to 14 residues. Per germline, CDR1 LGHNT and CDR2 FRNRAP. V gave up 8 bases and J gave up 5 bases, with 15 bases separating them.

The V and J genes are TRBV7-9 and TRBJ1-2; D is perhaps TRBD1 (5 bases). Between the trimmed V and J ends, which lost 1 base and 11 bases, there was a span of 11 bases. Germline V gene sequence: CDR1 SEHNR, CDR2 FQNEAQ (reference sequence). The CDR3 sequence is 12 residues long. In DNA, the CDR3 is TGTGCCAGCAGCTTAGGCCAGGGAGGTTACACCTTC. The encoded protein is CASSLGQGGYTF.

V and J are TRBV6-5 and TRBJ2-7; perhaps TRBD1 as D (6 bases). Trimming took 6 bases from V and 3 from J, leaving 15 bases between them. Germline V lookup: CDR1 MNHEY, CDR2 SVGAGI. This CDR3 region has 14 residues. CDR3 sequence reads: CASRGTSVSYEQYV. The CDR3, as DNA: TGTGCCAGCAGAGGGACATCAGTTAGCTACGAGCAGTACGTC.

V usage is TRBV27 and J usage is TRBJ2-3; 8 positions agree with TRBD2. The J segment lost 6 bases and the V segment lost 8 bases, leaving 7 bases of the junction unmatched. Germline-derived CDR1 and CDR2 are MNHEY and SMNVEV (reference sequence). The CDR3 spans 13 residues. DNA for the CDR3: TGTGCCAGCTGGGCGGGGGGCGCGGATACGCAGTATTTT. It codes for CASWAGGADTQYF.

This clone was detected only once. The chain has TRBV2 and TRBJ2-2; 8 bases are a match to TRBD2. CDR1 is SNHLY, CDR2 FYNNEI, per germline. The CDR3 consists of 14 residues. The trim removed 8 bases at V and 6 bases at J, leaving 8 bases unmatched. The DNA of the CDR3 is TGTGCCAGCTTACGGGGGGGTTCGTCCGGGGAGCTGTTTTTT. This gives the protein CASLRGGSSGELFF.

About this clone: No DNA is shown, since the ends of the CDR3 on it are uncertain; the CDR3 is the one TCRdb lists. The CDR3 region is CASSSGQGATPLHF. This chain uses TRBV6-2 or TRBV6-3 with TRBJ1-6; the D call in the table, TRBD1, was not verified against the DNA. The CDR3 length is 14 residues, termini included. In germline, CDR1 is MNHEY, CDR2 SVGEGT.

Here the CDR3 DNA reads TGTGCCAGCAGCTTAGGCCAGGGGGCAGATACGCAGTATTTT. This encodes CASSLGQGADTQYF. The chain uses TRBV7-9 and TRBJ2-3, with 7 bases aligning to TRBD1. After removal of 1 base from V and 4 bases from J, the junction contained 2 bases not matched to a gene. The CDR3 totals 14 residues. The V gene's germline CDR1 is SEHNR and CDR2 FQNEAQ (reference sequence). Full variable domain (rest looked up from reference TRBV7-9 and TRBJ2-3): DTGVSQNPRHKITKRGQNVTFRCDPISEHNRLYWYRQTLGQGPEFLTYFQNEAQLEKSRLLSDRFSAERPKGSFSTLEIQRTEQGDSAMYLCASSLGQGADTQYFGPGTRLTVL.

The rearrangement joins TRBV30 to TRBJ2-7; D unclear. CDR1 is GTSNPN and CDR2 is SVGIG in the germline V gene (reference sequence). The CDR3 contains 11 residues. Trimming cost V 2 bases and J 2 bases, with 4 bases left between them. The CDR3 is CAWSRTYEQYV. CDR3 nucleotide sequence: TGTGCCTGGAGTAGAACCTACGAGCAGTACGTC.